This T cell receptor (beta chain) was sequenced in a study of neoadjuvant anti-PD-1 for oral cavity cancer. At the level of the study: Around day 43, patients without progression received a fourth nivolumab dose before surgery. Study findings and constraints: Higher pretreatment blood Treg/Th17 ratios correlated with higher pretreatment blood and lower post-treatment tumor TCRbeta clonality.

As to this clone: Its antigen is as yet unknown.

The table came from immunoSEQ multiplex PCR; TCRdb's copy has only in-frame clones and leaves some out. Of roughly 9,000 clones in the sample, over 60% were seen once. Time point denoted: after neoadjuvant nivolumab, at surgical resection. These oral cavity squamous cell carcinomas were HPV-negative and locally advanced. PBMCs were not maintained or expanded in culture before analysis. From germline, CDR1 is MNHNY and CDR2 SVGAGI (reference sequence). The CDR3 sequence is 13 residues long. V lost 5 bases and J 2 bases, leaving 9 bases between the germline ends. The clonotype comes from a person aged 40 to 85 with oral cavity squamous cell carcinoma. V is TRBV6-6 and J is TRBJ1-1, with a tentative D call TRBD1 (5 bases). The sequencing here drew on PBMCs, taken after nivolumab (anti-PD-1) treatment. The CDR3 nucleotides are TGTGCCAGCAGTACGACAGAAAACACTGAAGCTTTCTTT. As protein: CASSTTENTEAFF.